The T cell receptor beta chain under discussion was sequenced for a study of T cell responses to AZD1222 COVID-19 vaccine. Study conclusions and caveats: There were vaccine-associated CD4 TCRs across spike, dominant at 160-218 and 743-854. Most donors were white British and more were female, and clonal diversity was possibly underestimated.

Measured with immunoSEQ multiplex PCR; TCRdb has only the in-frame clones, and not every one. The sample gives approximately 83,000 clones, just over 90% of which show up once; 4.5% is in the top ten. With regard to this clone: The antigen remains undetermined.

This TCR came from an adult in good health. Here the sequenced sample was peripheral blood, taken on day 0 of MenACWY control vaccination.

CDR3 sequence: CASSIVSVESSYNEQFF. CDR3 in DNA: TGTGCCAGTAGTATTGTTTCCGTCGAGAGCTCCTACAATGAGCAGTTCTTC. The rearrangement uses TRBV19 and TRBJ2-1; D remains ambiguous. CDR3 size: 17 residues. In germline, CDR1 is LNHDA, CDR2 SQIVND (reference sequence). The V gene lost 3 bases and the J gene lost 0 bases, with 15 bases spanning the gap. Complete variable domain (other parts from reference TRBV19 and TRBJ2-1): DGGITQSPKYLFRKEGQNVTLSCEQNLNHDAMYWYRQDPGQGLRLIYYSQIVNDFQKGDIAEGYSVSREKKESFPLTVTSAQKNPTAFYLCASSIVSVESSYNEQFFGPGTRLTVL.